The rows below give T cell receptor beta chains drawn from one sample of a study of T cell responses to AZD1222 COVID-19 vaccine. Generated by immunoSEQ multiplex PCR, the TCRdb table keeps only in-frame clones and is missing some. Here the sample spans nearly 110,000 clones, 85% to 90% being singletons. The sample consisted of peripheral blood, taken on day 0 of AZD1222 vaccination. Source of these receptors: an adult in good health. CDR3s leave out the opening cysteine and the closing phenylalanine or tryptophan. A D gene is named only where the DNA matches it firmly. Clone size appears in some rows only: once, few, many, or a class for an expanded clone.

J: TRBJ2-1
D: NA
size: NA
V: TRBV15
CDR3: ATSRGEVGPSYNEQF

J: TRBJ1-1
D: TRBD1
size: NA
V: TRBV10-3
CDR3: AISESRTGRNTEAF

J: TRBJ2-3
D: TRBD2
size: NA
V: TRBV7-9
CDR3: ASSSWTSGVDTQY

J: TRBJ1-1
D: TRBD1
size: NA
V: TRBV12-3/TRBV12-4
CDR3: ASSLGTGAEAF

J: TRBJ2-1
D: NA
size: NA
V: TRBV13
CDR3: ASIRRAYNEQF

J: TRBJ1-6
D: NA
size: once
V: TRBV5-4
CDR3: ASSLGGPYNSPLH

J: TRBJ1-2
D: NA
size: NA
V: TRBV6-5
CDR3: ASSYWGAGYT

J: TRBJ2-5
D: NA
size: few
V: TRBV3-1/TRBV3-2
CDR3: ASSQLLAQETQY

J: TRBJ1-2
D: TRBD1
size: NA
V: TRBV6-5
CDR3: ASSSAGTGGRGYT

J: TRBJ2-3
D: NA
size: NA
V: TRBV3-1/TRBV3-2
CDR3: ASTLEGTDTQY

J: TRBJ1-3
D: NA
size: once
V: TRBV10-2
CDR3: ASTPQLRLSSGNTIY

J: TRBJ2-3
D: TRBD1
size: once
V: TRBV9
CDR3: ASTGQGEFTDTQY

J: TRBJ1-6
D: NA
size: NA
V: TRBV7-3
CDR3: ASSITATRSPLH

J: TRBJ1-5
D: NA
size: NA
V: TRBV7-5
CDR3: ARSSDLQGSNQPQH

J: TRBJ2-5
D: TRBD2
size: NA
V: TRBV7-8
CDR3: ASSPHAGVGETQY

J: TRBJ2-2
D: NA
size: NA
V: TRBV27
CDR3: ASSSPRGYTGELF

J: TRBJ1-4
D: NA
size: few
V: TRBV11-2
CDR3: ASSLRPGPNEKLF

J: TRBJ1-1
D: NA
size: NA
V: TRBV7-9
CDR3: ASSLGGGSEAF